This TCR beta chain was retrieved from a study of cytomegalovirus exposure and HLA in healthy donors. Researchers ran the PCR with 60 Vbeta and 13 Jbeta primers. The method was immunoSEQ multiplex PCR; TCRdb's version includes in-frame clones alone and lacks a portion of them. This sample yields 140,000 or so clones, of which roughly 87% are seen a single time; roughly 0.5% belongs to the top ten. Healthy people donating bone marrow made up the donors. In regard to this clone: Its target is unknown.

Study-level points and caveats: Looking again later, the authors saw that most CMV-associated TCR beta chains seemed HLA-restricted. In a later analysis, DRB1 alleles had the most associated TCRs; HLA-C alleles the fewest. Data from an earlier analysis indicated that most TCR beta V segments were productive either about 90% or about 30% of the time.

The source material was PBMCs. The sequence was obtained from a middle-aged woman in good health and CMV-seronegative.

CDR3 nucleotides: TGTGCCATCAGTGACCCCCTGACTAGCGGGGTTTATAATGAGCAGTTCTTC. Its protein is CAISDPLTSGVYNEQFF. V usage is TRBV10-3 and J usage is TRBJ2-1; the match to TRBD2 covers 11 bases. The junction had 11 bases not matched to a gene; V was cut back by 3 bases and J by 7 bases. Germline CDR1 ENHRY, CDR2 SYGVKD. The CDR3 consists of 17 residues.